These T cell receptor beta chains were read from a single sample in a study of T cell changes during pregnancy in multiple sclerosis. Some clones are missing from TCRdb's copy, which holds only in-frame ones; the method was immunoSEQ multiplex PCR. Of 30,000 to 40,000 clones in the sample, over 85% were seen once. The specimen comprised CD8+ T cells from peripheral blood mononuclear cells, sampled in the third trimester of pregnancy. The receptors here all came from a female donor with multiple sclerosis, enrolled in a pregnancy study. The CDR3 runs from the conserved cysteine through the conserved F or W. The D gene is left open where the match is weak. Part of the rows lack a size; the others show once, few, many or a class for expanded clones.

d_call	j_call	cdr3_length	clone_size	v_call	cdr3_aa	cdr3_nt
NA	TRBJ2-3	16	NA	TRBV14	CASQPQGGGHTDTQYF	TGTGCCAGCCAGCCACAAGGCGGGGGACACACAGATACGCAGTATTTT
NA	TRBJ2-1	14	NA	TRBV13	CASTLRGGGNEQFF	TGTGCCAGCACCCTCCGGGGTGGAGGAAATGAGCAGTTCTTC
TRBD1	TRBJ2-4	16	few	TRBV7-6	CASSPATGEAKNIQYF	TGTGCCAGCAGCCCAGCGACAGGGGAGGCCAAAAACATTCAGTACTTC
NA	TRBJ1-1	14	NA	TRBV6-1	CASSEVPVNTEAFF	TGTGCCAGCAGTGAAGTTCCGGTGAACACTGAAGCTTTCTTT
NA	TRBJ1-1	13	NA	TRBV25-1	CASSEGGGIEAFF	TGTGCCAGCAGTGAAGGGGGGGGTATTGAAGCTTTCTTT
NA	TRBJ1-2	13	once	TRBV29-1	CSVDTGQTYGYTF	TGCAGCGTTGATACCGGACAGACCTATGGCTACACCTTC
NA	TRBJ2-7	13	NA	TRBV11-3	CASSLTRGSEQYF	TGTGCCAGCAGCTTAACCAGGGGAAGCGAGCAGTACTTC
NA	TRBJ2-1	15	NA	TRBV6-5	CASSLEQGSYNEQFF	TGTGCCAGCAGCTTAGAGCAGGGGTCGTACAATGAGCAGTTCTTC
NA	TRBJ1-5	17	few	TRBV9	CASSPYLAREATQPQHF	TGTGCCAGCAGCCCCTATCTGGCCAGGGAGGCCACACAGCCCCAGCATTTT
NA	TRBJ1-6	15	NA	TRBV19	CASSNSAGGWSPLHF	TGTGCCAGTAGTAATTCGGCCGGGGGGTGGTCACCCCTCCACTTT
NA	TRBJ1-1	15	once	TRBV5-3	CARSLSGKRNTEAFF	TGTGCCAGAAGCTTGTCGGGGAAAAGGAACACTGAAGCTTTCTTT
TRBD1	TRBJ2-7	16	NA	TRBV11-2	CASSPNYGTGAYEQYF	TGTGCCAGCAGCCCTAACTACGGGACAGGAGCCTACGAGCAGTACTTC
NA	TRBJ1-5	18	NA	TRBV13	CASSFFGEGGYSNQPQHF	TGTGCCAGCAGCTTTTTCGGGGAGGGTGGGTATAGCAATCAGCCCCAGCATTTT
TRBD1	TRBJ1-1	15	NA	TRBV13	CASSLGLTGDGEAFF	TGTGCCAGCAGCTTGGGACTCACAGGGGATGGCGAAGCTTTCTTT
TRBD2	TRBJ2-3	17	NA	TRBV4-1	CASSHPNSGEGADTQYF	TGCGCCAGCAGCCACCCAAATAGCGGGGAAGGCGCAGATACGCAGTATTTT
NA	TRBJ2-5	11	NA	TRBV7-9	CASRVEETQYF	TGTGCCAGCAGGGTAGAAGAGACCCAGTACTTC
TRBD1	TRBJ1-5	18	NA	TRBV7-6	CASSLGTGIGISNQPQHF	TGTGCCAGCAGTTTGGGGACAGGGATTGGTATTAGCAATCAGCCCCAGCATTTT